The sequence of this T cell receptor (beta chain) was determined in a study of T-cell reconstitution after alpha-beta-depleted transplantation in children (dated by TCRdb to the mid-2010s). About the full investigation: Using TCR repertoire profiling, the study followed T-cell immune reconstitution in a quantitative way in children after TCRalphabeta/CD19-depleted allogeneic hematopoietic cell transplantation.

Concerning this clonotype itself: Its antigen remains undetermined. Per-base qualities were not stored, and no clone one base away is much larger.

V gives up 8 bases and J gives up 6 bases, and the segment between their germline ends measures 24 bases. Spanning cysteine to phenylalanine, the CDR3 consists of 16 amino acids. Just the 48-base CDR3 DNA is kept, in frame starting at base 1. In the germline V gene, CDR1 corresponds to MGHDK and CDR2 to SYGVNS. The method behind the library was PCR. The run used an Illumina HiSeq 2500. To normalize quantification of the TCRbeta repertoire, the TCR libraries were built with molecular barcoding that relied on unique molecular identifiers. TCRdb took the public reads, trimmed them with fastp at Q25, ran MiXCR for clone calling and kept in-frame beta chains. Each CDR3 protein appears once, grouped with its most common genes and DNA. The sample includes under 750,000 distinct CDR3 sequences, with about 21% observed a single time. Of the sample, roughly an eighth falls within the top ten clones. On the study overall, not on this receptor specifically: The apparently early alphabetaT-cell count recovery about two months after transplant was reportedly dependent on only several hundred rapidly expanded clones derived from non-depleted graft cells. In some patients, the high TCRbeta diversity seen at day 60 was put down to recipient T cells and intrathymic progenitors that had survived conditioning. Over the following months the frequencies of hyperexpanded clones went down, and after one year T-cell counts and TCRbeta diversity were mostly credited to newly produced T cells.

The meaning of the sample's treatment or condition label: allogeneic hematopoietic cell transplantation with graft depleted of TCRalphabeta T cells and CD19 B cells. TCRalphabeta/CD19-depleted allogeneic hematopoietic cell grafts were given to the transplant recipients, all of whom were children. This sequence uses TRBV25-1 and TRBJ2-3; a tentative D match to TRBD1 spans 7 bases. This TCR derives from a boy younger than two who had a stem cell transplant for acute myeloid leukemia, so the T cells may come from the graft donor. The sample was PBMCs, mostly from graft donor cells, taken 360 days after TCRalphabeta/CD19-depleted stem cell transplant. The CDR3 amino acid sequence is: CASAPLTGRSVDTQYF. The base sequence is TGTGCCAGCGCCCCATTGACAGGGAGGTCCGTGGATACGCAGTATTTT.